Sequencing of this T cell receptor (beta chain) was carried out in a study of blood T cell repertoires in COVID-19. Study-level background: Sources were T cells, B-cell-depleted T cells, or PBMCs; the material itself was cDNA or gDNA.

Germline values: CDR1 SGHTS, CDR2 YDEGEE. The CDR3 contains 15 residues. Trimming removed 3 bases from V and 2 bases from J; junction bases left unmatched: 7. Only in-frame clones appear in the TCRdb table, and some are missing; sequencing was by immunoSEQ multiplex PCR. The sample contains under 140,000 clones, roughly 76% of which appear only once. V usage is TRBV5-8 and J usage is TRBJ1-2; 7 bases map to TRBD1. The receptor comes from a woman aged 55-69 years with acute or convalescent COVID-19. Sequenced sample: peripheral blood. The CDR3 bases are TGTGCCAGCAGCTCGAGGGGGCGAAGGAACTATGGCTACACCTTC. This translates into CASSSRGRRNYGYTF. Full variable domain (missing parts from reference TRBV5-8 and TRBJ1-2): EAGVTQSPTHLIKTRGQQATLRCSPISGHTSVYWYQQALGLGLQFLLWYDEGEERNRGNFPPRFSGRQFPNYSSELNVNALELEDSALYLCASSSRGRRNYGYTFGSGTRLTVV.